This TCR beta chain emerged from a study of T-cell memory formation after mild COVID-19. TCRdb analysed the 5' RACE reads with MiXCR anew, one entry per CDR3 protein. This table holds about 210,000 distinct CDR3 sequences, about 10% found once. V trimming: 5 bases; J trimming: 5 bases; junction bases outside the gene matches: 7. The CDR3 is made up of 15 amino acids. Only a few counts were recorded for this clonotype. The receptor's source is a man aged 18 to 30 who had mild COVID-19 (a few samples of this study predate the infection). Cell type and time point are not known. V and J are TRBV12-3 or TRBV12-4 and TRBJ2-3; 10 nucleotides align to TRBD1. Source material: PBMCs or a T cell subset sorted from them (not recorded which). This CDR3 reads CASSGQTGGLDTQYF. CDR3 DNA sequence: TGTGCCAGCAGTGGGCAGACAGGGGGCCTAGATACGCAGTATTTT.